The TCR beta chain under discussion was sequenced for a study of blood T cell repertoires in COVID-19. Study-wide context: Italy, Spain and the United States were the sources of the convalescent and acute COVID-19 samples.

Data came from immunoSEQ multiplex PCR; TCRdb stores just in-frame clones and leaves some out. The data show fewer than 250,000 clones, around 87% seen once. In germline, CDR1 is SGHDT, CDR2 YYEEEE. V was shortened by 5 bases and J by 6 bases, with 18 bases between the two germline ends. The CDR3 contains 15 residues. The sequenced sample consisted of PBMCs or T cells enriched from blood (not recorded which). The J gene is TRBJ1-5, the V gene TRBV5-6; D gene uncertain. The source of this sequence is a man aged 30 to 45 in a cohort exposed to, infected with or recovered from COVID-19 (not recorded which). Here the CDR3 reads CASSYTGGLSQPQHF. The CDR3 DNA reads TGTGCCAGCAGTTATACGGGAGGGCTCAGTCAGCCCCAGCATTTT.